Shown below are 19 T cell receptor beta chains from a single sample sequenced in a study of cytomegalovirus exposure and HLA in healthy donors. 13 Jbeta primers and 60 Vbeta primers were used for the PCR. TCRdb keeps only in-frame clones here, not all; method: immunoSEQ multiplex PCR. The data show nearly 200,000 clones, with 82% seen just once and 0.098% held by the top ten. Sequenced sample: PBMCs. Receptors originate from a boy aged 2 to 10 in good health and CMV-seronegative.

The chain combines TRBV4-3 with TRBJ2-3, with 10 bases matching TRBD2. CDR3 length equals 13 residues. Trimming removed 3 bases from V and 6 bases from J; junction bases left unmatched: 0. The V gene's germline CDR1 is LGHNA and CDR2 YSLEER. The CDR3 DNA sequence: TGCGCCAGCAGCCAGACTAGCGGGGATACGCAGTATTTT. Its protein is CASSQTSGDTQYF.

This rearrangement joins TRBV2 to TRBJ2-7; TRBD2 agrees at 7 bases. V lost 7 bases and J lost 0; bases outside the gene matches: 3. The CDR3 has 13 residues. The germline CDR1 and CDR2 sequences are SNHLY and FYNNEI. The CDR3 DNA is TGTGCCAGCAACCCGGGGGGCTCCTACGAGCAGTACTTC. It specifies CASNPGGSYEQYF.

J is TRBJ2-1 and V is TRBV27; the D gene is possibly TRBD1 (5 bases). Per the germline V gene, CDR1 is MNHEY and CDR2 is SMNVEV (reference sequence). V lost 8 bases and J 8 bases, leaving 16 bases between the germline ends. There are 13 residues in the CDR3. The CDR3 nucleotides read TGTGCCAGCTCTAAGGGGCAGGATCATGAGCAGTTCTTC. Translation: CASSKGQDHEQFF.

This rearrangement joins TRBV7-6 to TRBJ2-7; TRBD1 is a possible D gene (6 bases). From germline, CDR1 is SGHVS and CDR2 FNYEAQ. The V end was cut by 2 bases, the J end by 2 bases, with 7 bases between. The CDR3 has 13 amino acids. CDR3: CASSLQGTYEQYF. CDR3 DNA sequence: TGTGCCAGCAGCTTACAGGGGACCTACGAGCAGTACTTC.

This clone was found once. This is likely a read error, given that the CDR3 carries no conserved phenylalanine or tryptophan at its end. No DNA is shown, since the ends of the CDR3 on it are uncertain; the CDR3 is the one TCRdb lists. The rearrangement joins TRBV11-3 to TRBJ2-7; the table's D call TRBD1 went unverified against the DNA. The CDR3 is 13 amino acids long, termini counted. The germline gives CDR1 SGHNT, CDR2 YENEEA. The CDR3 here is CASFLSGTAIIGI.

This chain uses TRBV11-3 with TRBJ2-2; perhaps TRBD2 as D (6 bases). CDR1 is SGHNT, CDR2 YENEEA, per germline. The V end was cut by 6 bases, the J end by 3 bases, with 11 bases between. This CDR3 is built from 14 residues. CDR3 protein: CASSVGGDTGELFF. The CDR3 coding sequence is TGTGCCAGCAGTGTCGGCGGGGACACCGGGGAGCTGTTTTTT.

The V and J genes are TRBV4-3 and TRBJ2-1; TRBD2 matches at 7 bases. The CDR3 sequence is 17 residues long. Losses at the gene ends were 0 bases for V and 0 bases for J; bases not matched to a gene: 5. CDR1 and CDR2 from the germline V gene are LGHNA and YSLEER. CDR3 nucleotide sequence: TGCGCCAGCAGCCAAGATGGGGGGGTGAACTCCTACAATGAGCAGTTCTTC. Amino acid sequence: CASSQDGGVNSYNEQFF.

This clone was counted a single time. V and J are TRBV13 and TRBJ2-5; weak D call: TRBD2 (5 bases). V lost 4 bases and J lost 1, with 7 bases in between. The germline gives CDR1 PRHDT, CDR2 FYEKMQ (reference sequence). The CDR3 has 13 amino acids. CDR3 loop: CASSSTIQETQYF. The CDR3 DNA is TGTGCCAGCAGCTCGACTATCCAAGAGACCCAGTACTTC.

The chain combines TRBV4-2 with TRBJ2-1; 11 nucleotides match TRBD2. This CDR3 is 15 amino acids long. V shed 3 bases, J shed 8 bases, and the junction held 6 bases outside the gene matches. Per the germline V gene, CDR1 is LGHNA and CDR2 is YNFKEQ. The CDR3 nucleotides are TGTGCCAGCAGCCAGGAGGGGACTAGCGGCCATGAGCAGTTCTTC. Translating it yields CASSQEGTSGHEQFF.

The chain is built from TRBV11-3 and TRBJ1-1; maybe TRBD1 (5 bases). V lost 1 base, J lost 6 bases, and 9 bases lay in between. This CDR3 contains 13 residues. Germline loops: CDR1 SGHNT, CDR2 YENEEA. CDR3 coding DNA: TGTGCCAGCAGCTTAGTTCGGGGGGCTGAAGCTTTCTTT. It codes for CASSLVRGAEAFF.

V usage is TRBV5-1 and J usage is TRBJ1-1; the D is unclear. V dropped 4 bases and J dropped 0 bases, with 7 bases sitting between them. The CDR3 is 13 residues long. The germline V gene encodes CDR1 SGHRS and CDR2 YFSETQ. Written as DNA, the CDR3 is TGCGCCAGCAGCCTTGTCGTGAACACTGAAGCTTTCTTT. Protein: CASSLVVNTEAFF.

This clone occurred once. This sequence joins TRBV7-9 and TRBJ1-6; TRBD1 is a possible D gene (6 bases). The CDR3 length is 16 residues. Trimming left V 0 bases short and J 6 bases short, with 12 bases between. Germline assignment: CDR1 SEHNR and CDR2 FQNEAQ (reference sequence). The CDR3 sequence: CASSLAGTGRNSPLHF. CDR3 coding DNA: TGTGCCAGCAGCTTAGCCGGTACAGGGCGTAATTCACCCCTCCACTTT. The complete variable domain, with remaining parts taken from reference TRBV7-9 and TRBJ1-6, reads DTGVSQNPRHKITKRGQNVTFRCDPISEHNRLYWYRQTLGQGPEFLTYFQNEAQLEKSRLLSDRFSAERPKGSFSTLEIQRTEQGDSAMYLCASSLAGTGRNSPLHFGNGTRLTVT.

This clone was seen only once. This chain uses TRBV5-4 with TRBJ2-1, with 13 bases fitting TRBD2. The CDR3 contains 14 residues. Germline-derived CDR1 and CDR2 are SGHNT and YYREEE (reference sequence). Trimming removed 6 bases from V and 6 bases from J; junction bases left unmatched: 3. This CDR3 is CASKLAGGPNEQFF. For the CDR3, the DNA is TGTGCCAGCAAACTAGCGGGGGGGCCCAATGAGCAGTTCTTC.

The V call is TRBV9, the J call TRBJ2-1; TRBD2 matches 12 bases. Germline V CDR1 and CDR2: SGDLS, YYNGEE. CDR3 size: 16 residues. V gave up 0 bases and J gave up 6 bases; unmatched junction bases: 4. The DNA for the CDR3 is TGTGCCAGCAGCGTAGCTAGCGGGGGGGATGTCAATGAGCAGTTCTTC. This codes for CASSVASGGDVNEQFF.

This chain uses TRBV4-2 with TRBJ2-2, with unresolved D. Germline V gene data show CDR1 as LGHNA and CDR2 as YNFKEQ. Between the trimmed V and J ends, which lost 2 bases and 6 bases, there was a span of 10 bases. There are 14 residues in the CDR3. This CDR3 reads CASSQFREAGELFF. CDR3 coding DNA: TGTGCCAGCAGCCAATTCAGAGAGGCCGGGGAGCTGTTTTTT.

The chain combines TRBV6-5 with TRBJ2-7; 8 nucleotides line up with TRBD2. Germline loops: CDR1 MNHEY, CDR2 SVGAGI. Trimming cost V 2 bases and J 0 bases; bases outside gene matches: 3. This CDR3 has 15 amino acids. The CDR3 DNA is TGTGCCAGCAGTTACGGCGGGGGGTACTCCTACGAGCAGTACTTC. It translates to CASSYGGGYSYEQYF.

The V call is TRBV29-1, the J call TRBJ1-2, with 8 bases matching TRBD1. After removal of 2 bases from V and 8 bases from J, the junction contained 7 bases not matched to a gene. This CDR3 region has 13 residues. From germline, CDR1 is SQVTM and CDR2 ANQGSEA. CDR3 DNA sequence: TGCAGCGTTGAACAGGGGGCGCCGGGAGGCTACACCTTC. Amino acids: CSVEQGAPGGYTF.

This chain connects TRBV7-2 to TRBJ2-1; the D is unclear. The CDR3 has 16 amino acids. V lost 1 base and J 4 bases, leaving 14 bases between the germline ends. Germline V lookup: CDR1 SGHTA, CDR2 FQGNSA. The CDR3 loop is CASSLVPRVKYNEQFF. The DNA of the CDR3 is TGTGCCAGCAGCTTAGTTCCACGGGTGAAATACAATGAGCAGTTCTTC.

The chain uses TRBV10-3 and TRBJ2-1; D gene ambiguous. In germline, CDR1 is ENHRY, CDR2 SYGVKD. The V end lost 4 bases, the J end lost 8 bases, and 12 bases lay between the germline ends. The CDR3 length is 13 residues. Written as DNA, the CDR3 is TGTGCCATCAGTGTCGCTAGTAGTCATGAGCAGTTCTTC. Protein: CAISVASSHEQFF.